These 2 T cell receptor beta chains came from one sample sequenced in a study of shared clonotypes between healthy human individuals. Positively selected for CCR7, the CD45RO-negative cells used as naive CD8 cells excluded terminally differentiated effector memory CD45RA+ cells. The method was immunoSEQ multiplex PCR; TCRdb's version includes in-frame clones alone and lacks a portion of them. The sample contains around 1,900,000 clones, approximately 92% of which appear only once. Sequenced input: naive CD8+ T cells from PBMCs. The source of these receptors is a man aged 18 to 29 in good health. Some clones in this sample may be carry-over from other donors' samples.

This chain joins TRBV2 and TRBJ1-5; 10 bases map to TRBD1. The germline V gene has CDR1 SNHLY and CDR2 FYNNEI. The CDR3 extends over 15 amino acids. After removal of 6 bases from V and 3 bases from J, the junction contained 5 bases not matched to a gene. The CDR3 spells CASSWTGGHNQPQHF. CDR3 DNA: TGTGCCAGCAGCTGGACAGGGGGACACAATCAGCCCCAGCATTTT.

V gene TRBV2 combines with J gene TRBJ2-7; 9 bases fit TRBD1. CDR1 and CDR2 (germline): SNHLY, FYNNEI. The CDR3 sequence is 13 residues long. The junction had 4 bases not matched to a gene; V was cut back by 6 bases and J by 4 bases. In DNA, the CDR3 is TGTGCCAGCAGGACAGGGGGGGGTTACGAGCAGTACTTC. Its protein product is CASRTGGGYEQYF.